This T cell receptor (beta chain) was captured by sequencing in a study of T cells in Graves' hyperthyroidism and ophthalmopathy. Findings and limits, study-wide: The model anticipated ophthalmopathy a median approximately six months pre-onset. The majority of expanded thyroid clonotypes above 0.001 also appeared in blood.

Germline trimming cut 6 bases from V and 5 bases from J; bases unmatched to any gene: 10. The CDR3 is made up of 16 amino acids. Germline-derived CDR1 and CDR2 are SGHTA and FQGNSA. The TCR beta CDR3 regions underwent amplification using RNA transcripts as the source. Initially, a first-round RT-PCR of the TCR CDR3 employed the HTBI primer set. TCRdb reprocessed the multiplex PCR reads with MiXCR, giving one entry per CDR3 protein. This sample has about 640,000 distinct CDR3 sequences, with 45% found just once. This clonotype was counted between two and nine times. What it binds is not known. The TCR originated in an adult man with Graves' disease, either hyperthyroidism or ophthalmopathy (not recorded which). The specimen sequenced was peripheral blood or thyroid tissue (not recorded which). The chain joins TRBV7-2 to TRBJ2-5, with 12 bases that match TRBD2. The CDR3, as DNA: TGTGCCAGCAGGCTACCGGGACTAGCGGGCCGGGAGACCCAGTACTTC. This encodes CASRLPGLAGRETQYF.